The T cell receptor beta chain under discussion was sequenced for a study of CD8 T cells in Susac syndrome. Study in general: Eight or nine of the sequenced Susac syndrome patients were in remission, and roughly six had active disease. At the time their blood was drawn, patients with Susac syndrome were either therapy-naive, on corticosteroids (with some of them also receiving intravenous immunoglobulin), or on intravenous immunoglobulin alone.

TCR beta was sequenced from blood CD8+ and CD4+ T cells. Concerning this clonotype: The target antigen is unknown.

Trimming stripped 6 bases from V and 9 bases from J, with 17 bases between. This CDR3 is 13 amino acids long. The V gene's germline CDR1 is SGHAT and CDR2 FQDESV (reference sequence). General study points: Susac syndrome CD4+ T cell repertoires showed no clonal expansion.

The RNA input was roughly 0.45 to 1 ug, and it was reverse transcribed with random hexamers. TCRdb reprocessed the immunoSEQ multiplex PCR reads with MiXCR, giving one entry per CDR3 protein. This table has some 160,000 distinct CDR3 sequences, 94% appearing once. What was sequenced was CD4+ T cells from PBMCs. The rearrangement joins TRBV11-1 to TRBJ2-5; a possible D gene is TRBD2 (5 bases). This receptor was identified in a human donor with Susac syndrome. Here the CDR3 reads CASSFTSRLAQYF. The CDR3 DNA sequence: TGTGCCAGCAGTTTTACTAGTAGGTTAGCCCAGTACTTC.